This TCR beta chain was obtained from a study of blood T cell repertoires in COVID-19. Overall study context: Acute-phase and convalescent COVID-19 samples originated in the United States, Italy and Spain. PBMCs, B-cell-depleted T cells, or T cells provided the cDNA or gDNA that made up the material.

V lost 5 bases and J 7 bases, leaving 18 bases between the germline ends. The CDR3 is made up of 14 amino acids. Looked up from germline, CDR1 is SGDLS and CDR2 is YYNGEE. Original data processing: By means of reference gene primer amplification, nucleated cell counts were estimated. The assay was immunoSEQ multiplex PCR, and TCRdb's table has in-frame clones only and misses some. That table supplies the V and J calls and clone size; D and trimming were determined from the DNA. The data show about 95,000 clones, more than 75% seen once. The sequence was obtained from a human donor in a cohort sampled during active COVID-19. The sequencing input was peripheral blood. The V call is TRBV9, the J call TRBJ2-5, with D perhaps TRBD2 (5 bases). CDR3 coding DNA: TGTGCCAGCAGACGCGACGGGGTAGAAGGGACCCAGTACTTC. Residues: CASRRDGVEGTQYF. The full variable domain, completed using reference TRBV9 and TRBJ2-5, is DSGVTQTPKHLITATGQRVTLRCSPRSGDLSVYWYQQSLDQGLQFLIQYYNGEERAKGNILERFSAQQFPDLHSELNLSSLELGDSALYFCASRRDGVEGTQYFGPGTRLLVL.